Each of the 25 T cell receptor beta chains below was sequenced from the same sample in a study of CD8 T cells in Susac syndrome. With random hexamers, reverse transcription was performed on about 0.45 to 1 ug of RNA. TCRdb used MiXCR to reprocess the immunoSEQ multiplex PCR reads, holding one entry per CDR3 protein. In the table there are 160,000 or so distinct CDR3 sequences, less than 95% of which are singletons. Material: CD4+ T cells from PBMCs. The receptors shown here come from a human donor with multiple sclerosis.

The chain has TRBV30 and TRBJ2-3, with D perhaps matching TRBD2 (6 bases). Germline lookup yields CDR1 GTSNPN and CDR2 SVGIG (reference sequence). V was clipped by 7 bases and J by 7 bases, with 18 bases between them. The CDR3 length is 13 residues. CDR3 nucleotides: TGTGCCTCCTCGGAGGGAACTACCTATACGCAGTATTTT. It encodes CASSEGTTYTQYF.

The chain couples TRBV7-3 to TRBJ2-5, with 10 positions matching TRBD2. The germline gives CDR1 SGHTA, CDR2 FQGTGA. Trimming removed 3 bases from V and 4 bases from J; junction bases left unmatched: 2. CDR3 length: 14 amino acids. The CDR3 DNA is TGTGCCAGCAGCTTGCTAGCGGGAGCAGAGACCCAGTACTTC. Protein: CASSLLAGAETQYF.

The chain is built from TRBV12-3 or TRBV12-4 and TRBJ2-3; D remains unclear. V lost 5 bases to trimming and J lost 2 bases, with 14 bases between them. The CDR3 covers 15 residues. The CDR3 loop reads CASSLITTHTDTQYF. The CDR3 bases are TGTGCCAGCAGTCTCATTACTACCCACACAGATACGCAGTATTTT.

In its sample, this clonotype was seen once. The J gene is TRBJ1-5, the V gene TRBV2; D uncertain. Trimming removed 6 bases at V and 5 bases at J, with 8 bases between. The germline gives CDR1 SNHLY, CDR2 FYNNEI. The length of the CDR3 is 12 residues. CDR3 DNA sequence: TGTGCCAGCAGCTGGACCGATCAGCCCCAGCATTTT. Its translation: CASSWTDQPQHF.

The CDR3 nucleotides are TGTGCCAGCTCACTAAGGTCACAAGAGACCCAGTACTTC. It specifies CASSLRSQETQYF. This chain uses TRBV18 with TRBJ2-5, with D uncertain. The CDR3 sequence is 13 residues long. Germline CDR1 and CDR2: KGHSH and LQKENI. Deletions cut 4 bases from V and 2 bases from J, with 8 bases between.

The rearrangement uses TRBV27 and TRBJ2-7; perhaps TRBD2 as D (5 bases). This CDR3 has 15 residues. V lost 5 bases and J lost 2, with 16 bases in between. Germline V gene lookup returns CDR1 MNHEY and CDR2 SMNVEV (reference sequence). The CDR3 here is CASSLREIPTYEQYF. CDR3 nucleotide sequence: TGTGCCAGCAGTCTCCGGGAAATACCCACCTACGAGCAGTACTTC.

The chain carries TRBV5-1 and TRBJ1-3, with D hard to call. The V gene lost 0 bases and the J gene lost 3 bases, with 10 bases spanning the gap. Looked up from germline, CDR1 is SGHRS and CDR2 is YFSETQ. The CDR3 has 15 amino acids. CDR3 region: CASSLDPGFGNTIYF. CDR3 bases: TGCGCCAGCAGCTTGGATCCGGGATTTGGAAACACCATATATTTT.

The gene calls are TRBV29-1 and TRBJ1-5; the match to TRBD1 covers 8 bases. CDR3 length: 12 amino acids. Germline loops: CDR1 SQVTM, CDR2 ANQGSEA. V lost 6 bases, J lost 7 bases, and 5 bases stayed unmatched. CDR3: CSVRGLGQPQHF. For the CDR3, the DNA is TGCAGCGTCAGGGGGCTTGGGCAGCCCCAGCATTTT. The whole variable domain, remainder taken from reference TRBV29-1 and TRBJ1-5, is SAVISQKPSRDICQRGTSLTIQCQVDSQVTMMFWYRQQPGQSLTLIATANQGSEATYESGFVIDKFPISRPNLTFSTLTVSNMSPEDSSIYLCSVRGLGQPQHFGDGTRLSIL.

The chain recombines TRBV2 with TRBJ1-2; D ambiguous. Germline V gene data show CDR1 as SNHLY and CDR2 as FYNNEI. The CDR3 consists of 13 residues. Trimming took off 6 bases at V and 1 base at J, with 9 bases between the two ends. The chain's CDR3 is CASREDGNYGYTF. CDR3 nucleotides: TGTGCCAGCAGGGAGGACGGTAACTATGGCTACACCTTC.

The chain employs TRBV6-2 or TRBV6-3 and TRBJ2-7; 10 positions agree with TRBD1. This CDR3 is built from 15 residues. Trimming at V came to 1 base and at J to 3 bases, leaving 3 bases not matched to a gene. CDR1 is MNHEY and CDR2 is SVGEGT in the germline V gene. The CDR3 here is CASSYYGTGDYEQYF. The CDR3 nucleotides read TGTGCCAGCAGTTACTACGGGACAGGGGACTACGAGCAGTACTTC.

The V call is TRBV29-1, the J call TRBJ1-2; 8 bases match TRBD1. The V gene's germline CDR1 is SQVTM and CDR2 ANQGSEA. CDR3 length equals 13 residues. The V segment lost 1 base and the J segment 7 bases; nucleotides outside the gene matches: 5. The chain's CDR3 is CSVEVQGDGGYTF. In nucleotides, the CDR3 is TGCAGCGTTGAAGTACAGGGGGATGGTGGCTACACCTTC.

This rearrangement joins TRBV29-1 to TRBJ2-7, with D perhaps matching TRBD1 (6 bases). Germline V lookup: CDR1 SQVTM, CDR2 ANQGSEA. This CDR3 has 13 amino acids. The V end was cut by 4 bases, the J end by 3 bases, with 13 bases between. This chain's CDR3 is CSVAPATGYEQYF. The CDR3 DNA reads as TGCAGCGTTGCCCCAGCGACAGGCTACGAGCAGTACTTC.

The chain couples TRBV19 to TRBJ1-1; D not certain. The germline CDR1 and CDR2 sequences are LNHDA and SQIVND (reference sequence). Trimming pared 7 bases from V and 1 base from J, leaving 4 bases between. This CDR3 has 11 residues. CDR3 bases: TGTGCCAGTACGAGGAACACTGAAGCTTTCTTT. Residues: CASTRNTEAFF.

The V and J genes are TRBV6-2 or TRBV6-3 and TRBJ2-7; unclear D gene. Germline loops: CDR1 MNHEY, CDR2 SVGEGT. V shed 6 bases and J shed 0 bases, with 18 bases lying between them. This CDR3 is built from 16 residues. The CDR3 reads CASSLRDYLSSYEQYF. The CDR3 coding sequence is TGTGCCAGCAGCCTGCGAGATTACTTAAGCTCCTACGAGCAGTACTTC.

Here the CDR3 reads CASSFVEGAGSGANVLTF. CDR3 nucleotide sequence: TGTGCCAGCAGCTTTGTAGAGGGGGCAGGATCTGGGGCCAACGTCCTGACTTTC. The V and J genes are TRBV7-8 and TRBJ2-6; 7 bases fit TRBD1. Trimming cost V 3 bases and J 1 base; bases outside gene matches: 9. Looked up from germline, CDR1 is SGHVS and CDR2 is FQNEAQ. There are 18 residues in the CDR3. The variable domain in full, completed from reference TRBV7-8 and TRBJ2-6, reads GAGVSQSPRYKVAKRGQDVALRCDPISGHVSLFWYQQALGQGPEFLTYFQNEAQLDKSGLPSDRFFAERPEGSVSTLKIQRTQQEDSAVYLCASSFVEGAGSGANVLTFGAGSRLTVL.

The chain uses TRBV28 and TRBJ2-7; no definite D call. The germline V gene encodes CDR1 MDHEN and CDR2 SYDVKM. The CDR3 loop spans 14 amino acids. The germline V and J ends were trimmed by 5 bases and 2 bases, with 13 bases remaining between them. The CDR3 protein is CASSPTGLPYEQYF. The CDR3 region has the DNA TGTGCCAGCAGTCCCACCGGCCTCCCCTACGAGCAGTACTTC.

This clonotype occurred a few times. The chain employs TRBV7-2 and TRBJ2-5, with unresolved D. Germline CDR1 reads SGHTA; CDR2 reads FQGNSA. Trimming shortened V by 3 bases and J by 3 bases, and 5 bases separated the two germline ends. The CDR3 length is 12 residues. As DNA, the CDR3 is TGTGCCAGCAGCTTCCATAAAGAGACCCAGTACTTC. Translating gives CASSFHKETQYF.

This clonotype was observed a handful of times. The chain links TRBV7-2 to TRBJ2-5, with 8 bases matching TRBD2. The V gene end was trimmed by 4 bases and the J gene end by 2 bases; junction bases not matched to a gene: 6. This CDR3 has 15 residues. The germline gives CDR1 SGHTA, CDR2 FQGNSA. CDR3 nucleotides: TGTGCCAGCAGCTCGGGCGCGGGAGGACAAGAGACCCAGTACTTC. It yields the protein CASSSGAGGQETQYF.

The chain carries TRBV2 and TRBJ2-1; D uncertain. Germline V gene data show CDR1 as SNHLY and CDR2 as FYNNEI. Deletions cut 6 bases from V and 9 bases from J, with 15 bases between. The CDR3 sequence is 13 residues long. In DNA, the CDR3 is TGTGCCAGCAGCCGAATTTGGGGAAGTGAGCAGTTCTTC. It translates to CASSRIWGSEQFF.

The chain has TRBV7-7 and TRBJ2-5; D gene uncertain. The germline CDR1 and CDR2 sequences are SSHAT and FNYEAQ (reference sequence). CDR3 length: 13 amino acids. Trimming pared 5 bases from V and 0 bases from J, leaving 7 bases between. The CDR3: CASSTGHQETQYF. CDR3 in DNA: TGTGCCAGCAGCACCGGCCACCAAGAGACCCAGTACTTC.

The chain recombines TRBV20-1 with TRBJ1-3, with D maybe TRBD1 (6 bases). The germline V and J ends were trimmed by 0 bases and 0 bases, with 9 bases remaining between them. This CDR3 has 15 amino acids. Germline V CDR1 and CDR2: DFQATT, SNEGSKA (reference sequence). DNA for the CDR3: TGCAGTGCTAGAGATGGGGGGCGCTCTGGAAACACCATATATTTT. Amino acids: CSARDGGRSGNTIYF.

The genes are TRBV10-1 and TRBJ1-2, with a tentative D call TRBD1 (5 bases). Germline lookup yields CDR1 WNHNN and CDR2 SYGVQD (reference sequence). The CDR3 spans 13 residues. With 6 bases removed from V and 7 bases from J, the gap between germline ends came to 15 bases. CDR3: CASSPRESGGYTF. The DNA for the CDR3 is TGCGCCAGCAGCCCCAGGGAAAGCGGTGGCTACACCTTC.

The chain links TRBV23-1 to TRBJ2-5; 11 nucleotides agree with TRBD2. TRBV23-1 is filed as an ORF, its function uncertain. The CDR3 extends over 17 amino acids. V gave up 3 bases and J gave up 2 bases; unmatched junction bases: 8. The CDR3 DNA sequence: TGCGCCAGCAGTCAGTGTCCGGGACTAGCGGTTCAAGAGACCCAGTACTTC. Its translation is CASSQCPGLAVQETQYF.

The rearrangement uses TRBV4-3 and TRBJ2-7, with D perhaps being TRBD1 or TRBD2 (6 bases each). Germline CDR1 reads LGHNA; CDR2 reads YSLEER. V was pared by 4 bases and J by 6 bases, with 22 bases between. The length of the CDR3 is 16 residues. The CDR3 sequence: CASSRGLASLLGEQYF. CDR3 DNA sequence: TGCGCCAGCAGCCGGGGGCTAGCGTCACTATTAGGCGAGCAGTACTTC.

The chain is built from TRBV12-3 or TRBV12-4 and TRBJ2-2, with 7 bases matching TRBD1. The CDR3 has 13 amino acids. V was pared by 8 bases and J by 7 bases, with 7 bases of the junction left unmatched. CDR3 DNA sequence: TGTGCCAGCGGCGACAGGGCTAACGGGGAGCTGTTTTTT. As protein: CASGDRANGELFF.